The clone carrying this T cell receptor (beta chain) has more than one count but fewer than ten. The PCR used 60 Vbeta and 13 Jbeta primers. Assay: immunoSEQ multiplex PCR; the TCRdb copy retains only in-frame clones and omits some. The sample has under 200,000 clones; about 75% are singletons. This specimen belongs to a study of cytomegalovirus exposure and HLA in healthy donors. The overall study: Genotyping showed around 81% of 350 to 400 donors falling in the Caucasian-associated ancestry cluster.

Germline V gives CDR1 MNHEY, CDR2 SMNVEV (reference sequence). The CDR3 runs to 14 residues. The V and J ends lost 4 bases and 4 bases, in that order; junction bases with no gene match: 6. The receptor's source is a male donor in good health and CMV-seropositive. The chain employs TRBV27 and TRBJ1-1; 7 positions match TRBD1. The source material was PBMCs. The DNA for the CDR3 is TGTGCCAGCAGTTCCTCTACAGGGGCCACTGAAGCTTTCTTT. It translates to CASSSSTGATEAFF.